The TCR beta chain under discussion was sequenced for a study of blood T cell repertoires in COVID-19. Either two negative PCRs, clearance, or symptom resolution qualified Cohort 3 donors as recovered. Trimming removed 6 bases from V and 4 bases from J; junction bases left unmatched: 17. The CDR3 contains 17 residues. Germline assignment: CDR1 LNHDA and CDR2 SQIVND (reference sequence). Profiling relied on immunoSEQ multiplex PCR, and the TCRdb table lists in-frame clones only, not all of them. The table includes 180,000 or so clones, 75% to 90% detected once. This chain joins TRBV19 and TRBJ1-1; 7 nucleotides align to TRBD1. The sequenced material came from PBMCs or T cells enriched from blood (not recorded which). The source is a woman aged 50 to 65 who had recovered from COVID-19. For the CDR3, the DNA is TGTGCCAGTAGCCCCTTGTTCTCAGGGGGTTCGGGCACTGAAGCTTTCTTT. This sequence encodes CASSPLFSGGSGTEAFF.